Listed here are 4 T cell receptor beta chains from one sample, sequenced in a study of shared clonotypes between healthy human individuals. This table comes from immunoSEQ multiplex PCR, and its TCRdb copy is limited to in-frame clones, with some not included. The data show 2 million to 2.5 million clones, 93% seen once. Only CD45RO-negative cells positively selected for CCR7 counted as naive CD8 cells, so terminally differentiated effector memory CD45RA+ cells were excluded. Sequenced input: naive CD8+ T cells from PBMCs. The receptors come from a man aged 18 to 35 in good health. Some clones in this sample may be carry-over from other donors' samples.

J is TRBJ2-2 and V is TRBV25-1, with a weak D call TRBD2 (6 bases). CDR3 length: 14 amino acids. Germline V CDR1 and CDR2: MGHDK, SYGVNS. V lost 3 bases and J 9 bases, leaving 14 bases between the germline ends. CDR3 loop: CASSDLGGGRELFF. DNA of the CDR3: TGTGCCAGCAGTGACCTTGGGGGAGGTAGGGAGCTGTTTTTT.

The genes are TRBV27 and TRBJ2-6; D might be TRBD1 (6 bases). Trimming removed 4 bases from V and 0 bases from J, with 10 bases in between. Germline assignment: CDR1 MNHEY and CDR2 SMNVEV (reference sequence). This CDR3 region has 16 residues. The CDR3 is CASSSLQGSGANVLTF. CDR3 DNA: TGTGCCAGCAGTTCCCTACAGGGCTCTGGGGCCAACGTCCTGACTTTC.

The chain carries TRBV4-1 and TRBJ1-2; D is undetermined. With 4 bases removed from V and 2 bases from J, the gap between germline ends came to 11 bases. The CDR3 extends over 14 amino acids. Germline values: CDR1 MGHRA, CDR2 YSYEKL. CDR3 sequence: CASSPGMVNYGYTF. CDR3 DNA sequence: TGCGCCAGCAGCCCGGGAATGGTGAACTATGGCTACACCTTC.

As concerns this clone: The same CDR3 can be traced to other DNA sequences in this sample. The V call is TRBV5-6, the J call TRBJ2-7, with 7 positions matching TRBD1. The CDR3 runs to 12 residues. Trimming at V came to 5 bases and at J to 6 bases, leaving 5 bases not matched to a gene. CDR1 and CDR2 (germline): SGHDT, YYEEEE. The CDR3 DNA sequence: TGTGCCAGCAGTCCTGGGACAGCCGAGCAGTACTTC. Translation: CASSPGTAEQYF.